Listed below are T cell receptor beta chains from one sample, sequenced in a study of long-term antiretroviral therapy in people with HIV. Assay: immunoSEQ multiplex PCR; the TCRdb copy retains only in-frame clones and omits some. The sample lists around 28,000 clones, approximately 93% occurring once. The sequencing here drew on unsorted PBMCs, taken 3.1 years after starting antiretroviral therapy. Receptors originate from a man aged 18 to 35 with HIV. The CDR3 runs from the conserved cysteine through the conserved F or W. D genes are given only for firm matches. A clone size is listed for some rows: how often the clone was seen (once, few, many), or a class if it is expanded.

v_gene: TRBV4-1
d_gene: TRBD2
j_gene: TRBJ2-1
abundance: NA
CDR3nt: TGCGCCAGCAGGGGCGGGAGGGCCTGGAGTCAAAATGAGCAGTTCTTC
CDR3aa: CASRGGRAWSQNEQFF

v_gene: TRBV7-2
d_gene: NA
j_gene: TRBJ2-5
abundance: NA
CDR3nt: TGTGCCAGCAGCTTAGTTCTTCCAGGGCCTCAAGAGACCCAGTACTTC
CDR3aa: CASSLVLPGPQETQYF

v_gene: TRBV15
d_gene: NA
j_gene: TRBJ2-7
abundance: NA
CDR3nt: TGTGCCACCAGCAGAGCCGGGACCCCGTGGGAGCAGTACTTC
CDR3aa: CATSRAGTPWEQYF

v_gene: TRBV11-2
d_gene: NA
j_gene: TRBJ1-6
abundance: NA
CDR3nt: TGTGCCAGCAGCTTATCAGACGGAGATTATTCACCCCTCCACTTT
CDR3aa: CASSLSDGDYSPLHF

v_gene: TRBV10-3
d_gene: NA
j_gene: TRBJ2-2
abundance: NA
CDR3nt: TGTGCCATCGGGGGTCCGGGGGACCAGACCGGGGAGCTGTTTTTT
CDR3aa: CAIGGPGDQTGELFF

v_gene: TRBV7-2
d_gene: NA
j_gene: TRBJ2-2
abundance: NA
CDR3nt: TGTGCCAGCAGCTTAGGGCCCGGGGAGCTGTTTTTT
CDR3aa: CASSLGPGELFF

v_gene: TRBV4-2
d_gene: NA
j_gene: TRBJ2-7
abundance: NA
CDR3nt: TGTGCCAGCGGGGACGGCGGCTACGAGCAGTACTTC
CDR3aa: CASGDGGYEQYF

v_gene: TRBV19
d_gene: NA
j_gene: TRBJ2-7
abundance: few
CDR3nt: TGTGCCAGTAGTAGCGTCCTGGGGTCCCGATTCTACGAGCAGTACTTC
CDR3aa: CASSSVLGSRFYEQYF

v_gene: TRBV6-5
d_gene: NA
j_gene: TRBJ2-1
abundance: NA
CDR3nt: TGTGCCACCGGTTTATCCTTCAATGAGCAGTTCTTC
CDR3aa: CATGLSFNEQFF

v_gene: TRBV9
d_gene: TRBD1
j_gene: TRBJ2-7
abundance: NA
CDR3nt: TGTGCCAGCAGCGTGACAGGGGGCTACGAGCAGTACTTC
CDR3aa: CASSVTGGYEQYF

v_gene: TRBV29-1
d_gene: NA
j_gene: TRBJ2-2
abundance: once
CDR3nt: TGCAGCGTTGAGGGGGCCGGGGGGGAGCTGTTTTTT
CDR3aa: CSVEGAGGELFF

v_gene: TRBV7-9
d_gene: TRBD1
j_gene: TRBJ1-1
abundance: NA
CDR3nt: TGTGCCAGCAGCTGGGGTAGGGGGCCGAACACTGAAGCTTTCTTT
CDR3aa: CASSWGRGPNTEAFF

v_gene: TRBV7-9
d_gene: NA
j_gene: TRBJ1-2
abundance: NA
CDR3nt: TGTGCCAGCAGCTTACCTGGGTTTGGTGGCTACACCTTC
CDR3aa: CASSLPGFGGYTF

v_gene: TRBV7-6
d_gene: NA
j_gene: TRBJ1-1
abundance: NA
CDR3nt: TGTGCCAGCGGGCCCGGGGTCGGCACTGAAGCTTTCTTT
CDR3aa: CASGPGVGTEAFF

v_gene: TRBV4-2
d_gene: NA
j_gene: TRBJ2-1
abundance: NA
CDR3nt: TGTGCCAGCAGCCAAGAGGGGGGCAGGGTGGGCAATGAGCAGTTCTTC
CDR3aa: CASSQEGGRVGNEQFF

v_gene: TRBV6-5
d_gene: NA
j_gene: TRBJ1-1
abundance: NA
CDR3nt: TGTGCCAGCAGTAAATCCAGGTCCAACACTGAAGCTTTCTTT
CDR3aa: CASSKSRSNTEAFF

v_gene: TRBV5-5
d_gene: TRBD2
j_gene: TRBJ2-1
abundance: NA
CDR3nt: TGTGCCAGCAGCCCAAGACTAGCGGGAGAGGATGAGCAGTTCTTC
CDR3aa: CASSPRLAGEDEQFF

v_gene: TRBV7-9
d_gene: NA
j_gene: TRBJ1-1
abundance: NA
CDR3nt: TGTGCCAGCAGCCCGAGAACCGAGGGATGGACGGCGGGGACTGAAGCTTTCTTT
CDR3aa: CASSPRTEGWTAGTEAFF

v_gene: TRBV7-9
d_gene: NA
j_gene: TRBJ2-7
abundance: few
CDR3nt: TGTGCCAGCACCCATAGCTCCTACGAGCAGTACTTC
CDR3aa: CASTHSSYEQYF